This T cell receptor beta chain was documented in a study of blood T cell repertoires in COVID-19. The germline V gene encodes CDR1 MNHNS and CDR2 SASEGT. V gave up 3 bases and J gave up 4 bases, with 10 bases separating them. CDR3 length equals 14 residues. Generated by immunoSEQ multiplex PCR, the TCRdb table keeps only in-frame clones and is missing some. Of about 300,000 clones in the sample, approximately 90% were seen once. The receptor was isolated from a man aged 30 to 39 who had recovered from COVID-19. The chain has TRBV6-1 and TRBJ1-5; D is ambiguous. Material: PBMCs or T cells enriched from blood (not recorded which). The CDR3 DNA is TGTGCCAGCAGTGAGTTTGGGCTGAATCAGCCCCAGCATTTT. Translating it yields CASSEFGLNQPQHF.